Following are 23 T cell receptor beta chains from one sample sequenced in a study of identifying expanded T cells in peripheral blood. Sequenced by immunoSEQ multiplex PCR; TCRdb stores in-frame clones only, minus some. The sample shows around 50,000 clones, approximately 89% of them seen only once. The sample was blood. The source is a person between 18 and 75 years old in good health.

The chain links TRBV10-3 to TRBJ2-2; D unclear. The V end lost 8 bases, the J end lost 7 bases, and 8 bases lay between the germline ends. Germline V gives CDR1 ENHRY, CDR2 SYGVKD. The CDR3 extends over 11 amino acids. The CDR3 coding sequence is TGTGCCATCGAATTCGACGGGGAGCTGTTTTTT. Protein sequence: CAIEFDGELFF.

V is TRBV5-6 and J is TRBJ2-5; D may correspond to TRBD1 or TRBD2 (6 bases each). CDR1 and CDR2 from the germline V gene are SGHDT and YYEEEE. V dropped 1 base and J dropped 5 bases, with 27 bases sitting between them. The CDR3 consists of 19 residues. CDR3 DNA: TGTGCCAGCAGCTTGTACGGGGGCGGGGTCTACCCGACACTGGAGACCCAGTACTTC. This translates into CASSLYGGGVYPTLETQYF.

CDR3 amino acids: CASSSTRTGGADTQYF. The CDR3 DNA reads as TGTGCCAGCAGCTCCACGCGGACAGGGGGGGCAGATACGCAGTATTTT. The chain recombines TRBV5-6 with TRBJ2-3; 10 bases agree with TRBD1. V lost 3 bases to trimming and J lost 4 bases; unmatched junction nucleotides: 8. Germline CDR1 reads SGHDT; CDR2 reads YYEEEE. CDR3 length: 16 residues. Combining the CDR3 with reference TRBV5-6 and TRBJ2-3 gives the whole variable domain DAGVTQSPTHLIKTRGQQVTLRCSPKSGHDTVSWYQQALGQGPQFIFQYYEEEERQRGNFPDRFSGHQFPNYSSELNVNALLLGDSALYLCASSSTRTGGADTQYFGPGTRLTVL.

In its sample, this clone was seen a few times. The rearrangement joins TRBV5-1 to TRBJ1-6; TRBD1 matches at 8 bases. The CDR3 runs 14 residues. Per germline, CDR1 SGHRS and CDR2 YFSETQ. Germline trimming cut 4 bases from V and 8 bases from J; bases unmatched to any gene: 5. The CDR3 loop reads CASSPDRADSPLHF. In DNA, the CDR3 is TGCGCCAGCAGCCCGGACAGGGCGGATTCACCCCTCCACTTT.

V gene TRBV11-2 combines with J gene TRBJ1-1; no firm D call. Per germline, CDR1 SGHAT and CDR2 FQNNGV. V lost 6 bases to trimming and J lost 5 bases, with 16 bases between them. This CDR3 region has 14 residues. The CDR3 here is CASRTTRGRTEAFF. The CDR3 bases are TGTGCCAGCAGGACGACCCGAGGGCGGACTGAAGCTTTCTTT.

The gene calls are TRBV18 and TRBJ2-7, with D unclear. CDR1 and CDR2 from the germline V gene are KGHSH and LQKENI. This CDR3 has 14 amino acids. Trimming pared 3 bases from V and 2 bases from J, leaving 11 bases between. The CDR3 DNA is TGTGCCAGCTCACCCCCGGCAGGAGCCTACGAGCAGTACTTC. Amino acid sequence: CASSPPAGAYEQYF.

The chain couples TRBV9 to TRBJ1-2, with 7 nucleotides matching TRBD1. CDR1 and CDR2 from the germline V gene are SGDLS and YYNGEE. With V trimmed by 3 bases and J by 4 bases, 15 bases remained unmatched. The CDR3 sequence is 17 residues long. CDR3 loop: CASSAPDDYRGVYGYTF. CDR3 sequence (DNA): TGTGCCAGCAGCGCGCCTGACGACTACAGGGGAGTCTATGGCTACACCTTC.

V usage is TRBV28 and J usage is TRBJ2-7, with D unclear. The CDR3 spans 14 residues. Germline lookup yields CDR1 MDHEN and CDR2 SYDVKM. V was cut by 5 bases and J by 10 bases, with 21 bases left in between. For the CDR3, the DNA is TGTGCCAGCAGTAACCAGATGGGTTTCCGGCCCCAGTACTTC. It specifies CASSNQMGFRPQYF.

This chain joins TRBV27 and TRBJ2-1; 12 positions agree with TRBD2. The CDR3 sequence is 14 residues long. CDR1 is MNHEY, CDR2 SMNVEV, per germline (reference sequence). The CDR3, as DNA: TGTGCTGCGGCTAGCGGGGGGGCCTACAATGAGCAGTTCTTC. It translates to CAAASGGAYNEQFF.

The chain uses TRBV29-1 and TRBJ1-1; D unresolved. This CDR3 is 13 amino acids long. The germline gives CDR1 SQVTM, CDR2 ANQGSEA. Trimming took off 4 bases at V and 2 bases at J, with 11 bases between the two ends. In DNA form, the CDR3 reads TGCAGCGTTGCAAGGACGGCAAACACTGAAGCTTTCTTT. Amino acids: CSVARTANTEAFF.

V is TRBV5-6 and J is TRBJ2-4, with D maybe TRBD2 (5 bases). Trimming removed 2 bases from V and 5 bases from J, with 8 bases in between. The CDR3 has 13 residues. CDR1 and CDR2 (germline): SGHDT, YYEEEE. The CDR3 DNA sequence: TGTGCCAGCAGCTTTGGAGCGGAAAACATTCAGTACTTC. It codes for CASSFGAENIQYF. Filled out from reference TRBV5-6 and TRBJ2-4, the complete variable domain reads DAGVTQSPTHLIKTRGQQVTLRCSPKSGHDTVSWYQQALGQGPQFIFQYYEEEERQRGNFPDRFSGHQFPNYSSELNVNALLLGDSALYLCASSFGAENIQYFGAGTRLSVL.

This chain joins TRBV5-3 and TRBJ1-1; D is uncertain. TRBV5-3 is marked as an open reading frame, function uncertain. V was shortened by 0 bases and J by 13 bases, with 7 bases between the two germline ends. The CDR3 sequence is 10 residues long. For the CDR3, the DNA is TGTGCCAGAAGCTTGGAGGTTTTTTTCTTT. Amino acids: CARSLEVFFF.

The chain couples TRBV5-1 to TRBJ2-5; TRBD2 matches 7 bases. The CDR3 consists of 14 residues. Looked up from germline, CDR1 is SGHRS and CDR2 is YFSETQ. Trimming cost V 3 bases and J 1 base; bases outside gene matches: 3. The CDR3 bases are TGCGCCAGCAGCTGGGGAGGGCCCCAAGAGACCCAGTACTTC. Protein sequence: CASSWGGPQETQYF.

The chain couples TRBV6-7 to TRBJ2-5; TRBD2 agrees at 7 bases. TRBV6-7 is labeled an ORF, and its function is uncertain. The CDR3 runs 20 residues. J was trimmed by 0 bases and V by 0 bases; bases with no gene match: 16. The CDR3 DNA reads TGTGCCAGCAGTTACTCTCCCAGCGGGGCGTTCTCCCCCTACCAAGAGACCCAGTACTTC. It specifies CASSYSPSGAFSPYQETQYF.

The chain uses TRBV11-2 and TRBJ2-5; tentatively, D is TRBD2 (6 bases). The germline CDR1 and CDR2 sequences are SGHAT and FQNNGV. This CDR3 contains 14 residues. V was clipped by 0 bases and J by 9 bases, with 14 bases between them. The CDR3 DNA is TGTGCCAGCAGCTTAGAGAGGGACTGGGGAGCCCAGTACTTC. This gives the protein CASSLERDWGAQYF.

The V and J genes are TRBV5-5 and TRBJ1-2; D remains ambiguous. Germline V gene data show CDR1 as SGHKS and CDR2 as YYEKEE (reference sequence). V lost 2 bases, J lost 4 bases, and 9 bases lay in between. This CDR3 comprises 13 residues. The CDR3 region has the DNA TGTGCCAGCAGCTTTGACTTGGGCTATGGCTACACCTTC. Its translation is CASSFDLGYGYTF.

This sequence joins TRBV5-1 and TRBJ1-5; TRBD1 is a possible D gene (5 bases). CDR3 length equals 15 residues. V was shortened by 4 bases and J by 5 bases, with 16 bases between the two germline ends. Germline V gene sequence: CDR1 SGHRS, CDR2 YFSETQ. The CDR3 DNA sequence: TGCGCCAGCAGCCCTGGGACTCATGGAGATCAGCCCCAGCATTTT. Protein product: CASSPGTHGDQPQHF.

A word on this clone: Germline and junction disagree at one end, which may indicate a read error. The chain links TRBV30 to TRBJ2-7; D unclear. CDR3 size: 13 residues. The germline gives CDR1 GTSNPN, CDR2 SVGIG (reference sequence). The CDR3 is CAWSVIPTRVVAF. As DNA, the CDR3 is TGTGCCTGGAGTGTAATCCCCACCCGGGTGGTGGCCTTC.

This sequence joins TRBV10-3 and TRBJ2-1, with 9 bases lining up with TRBD1. With 4 bases clipped from V and 5 bases from J, the junction kept 6 bases outside the gene matches. Germline CDR1 reads ENHRY; CDR2 reads SYGVKD. This CDR3 spans 15 amino acids. The DNA for the CDR3 is TGTGCCATCAGTGGGGGACAGGGAGGGAACAATGAGCAGTTCTTC. It codes for CAISGGQGGNNEQFF.

The rearrangement links TRBV5-1 to TRBJ2-7, with a weak D call TRBD1 (6 bases). The CDR3 is made up of 13 amino acids. V lost 2 bases and J 4 bases, leaving 10 bases between the germline ends. The germline V gene has CDR1 SGHRS and CDR2 YFSETQ. The CDR3 DNA reads TGCGCCAGCAGCTTTCAGGGGCAGTACGAGCAGTACTTC. Its protein product is CASSFQGQYEQYF.

This clone has a single count. The rearrangement links TRBV28 to TRBJ2-1; 7 nucleotides agree with TRBD1. Germline V gene sequence: CDR1 MDHEN, CDR2 SYDVKM. The CDR3 runs to 13 residues. V shed 2 bases and J 9 bases; nucleotides not matched to a gene: 4. In nucleotides, the CDR3 is TGTGCCAGCAGTTTAGGGACAGCCGGTGAGCAGTTCTTC. Its translation: CASSLGTAGEQFF. The variable domain in full, completed from reference TRBV28 and TRBJ2-1, reads DVKVTQSSRYLVKRTGEKVFLECVQDMDHENMFWYRQDPGLGLRLIYFSYDVKMKEKGDIPEGYSVSREKKERFSLILESASTNQTSMYLCASSLGTAGEQFFGPGTRLTVL.

The CDR3 sequence: CASSFESASGGLAWHEQYF. Here the CDR3 DNA reads TGTGCCAGCAGCTTCGAGAGCGCTAGCGGGGGCCTCGCTTGGCACGAGCAGTACTTC. The J gene is TRBJ2-7, the V gene TRBV7-2, with 10 bases that match TRBD2. Trimming at V came to 3 bases and at J to 5 bases, leaving 19 bases not matched to a gene. The germline V gene encodes CDR1 SGHTA and CDR2 FQGNSA. The CDR3 extends over 19 amino acids.

The CDR3 here is CASSLRQTEAFF. As DNA, the CDR3 is TGTGCCAGCAGCTTAAGACAGACTGAAGCTTTCTTT. V gene TRBV7-2 combines with J gene TRBJ1-1; possibly TRBD1 for D (5 bases). Germline V gives CDR1 SGHTA, CDR2 FQGNSA. V was cut by 2 bases and J by 5 bases, with 6 bases left in between. CDR3 length equals 12 residues.